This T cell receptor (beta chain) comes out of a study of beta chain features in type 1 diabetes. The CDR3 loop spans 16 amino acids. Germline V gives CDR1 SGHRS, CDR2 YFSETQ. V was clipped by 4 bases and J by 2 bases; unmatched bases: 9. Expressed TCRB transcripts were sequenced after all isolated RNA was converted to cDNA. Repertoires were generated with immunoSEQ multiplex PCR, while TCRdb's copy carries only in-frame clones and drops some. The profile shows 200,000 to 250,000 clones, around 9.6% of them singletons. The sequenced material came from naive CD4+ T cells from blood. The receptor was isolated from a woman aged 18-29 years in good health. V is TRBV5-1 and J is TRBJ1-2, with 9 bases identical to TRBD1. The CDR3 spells CASSHGQGKTNYGYTF. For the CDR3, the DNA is TGCGCCAGCAGCCACGGACAGGGGAAAACGAACTATGGCTACACCTTC.